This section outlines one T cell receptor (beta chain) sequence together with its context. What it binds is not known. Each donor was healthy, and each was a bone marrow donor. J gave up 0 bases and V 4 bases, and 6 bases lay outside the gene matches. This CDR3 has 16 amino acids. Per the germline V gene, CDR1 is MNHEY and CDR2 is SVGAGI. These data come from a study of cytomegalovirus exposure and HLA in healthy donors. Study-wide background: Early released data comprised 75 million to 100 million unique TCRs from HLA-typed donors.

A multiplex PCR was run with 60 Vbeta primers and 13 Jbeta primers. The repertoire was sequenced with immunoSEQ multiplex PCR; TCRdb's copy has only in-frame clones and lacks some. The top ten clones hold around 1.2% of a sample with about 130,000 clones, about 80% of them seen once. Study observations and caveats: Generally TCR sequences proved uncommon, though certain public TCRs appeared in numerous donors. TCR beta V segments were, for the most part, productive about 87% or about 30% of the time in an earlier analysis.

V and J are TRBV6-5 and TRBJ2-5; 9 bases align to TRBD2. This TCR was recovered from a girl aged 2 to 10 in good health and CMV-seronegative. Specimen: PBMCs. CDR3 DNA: TGTGCCAGCAGTTTGAGGAGCGGGGGGTACCAAGAGACCCAGTACTTC. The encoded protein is CASSLRSGGYQETQYF.